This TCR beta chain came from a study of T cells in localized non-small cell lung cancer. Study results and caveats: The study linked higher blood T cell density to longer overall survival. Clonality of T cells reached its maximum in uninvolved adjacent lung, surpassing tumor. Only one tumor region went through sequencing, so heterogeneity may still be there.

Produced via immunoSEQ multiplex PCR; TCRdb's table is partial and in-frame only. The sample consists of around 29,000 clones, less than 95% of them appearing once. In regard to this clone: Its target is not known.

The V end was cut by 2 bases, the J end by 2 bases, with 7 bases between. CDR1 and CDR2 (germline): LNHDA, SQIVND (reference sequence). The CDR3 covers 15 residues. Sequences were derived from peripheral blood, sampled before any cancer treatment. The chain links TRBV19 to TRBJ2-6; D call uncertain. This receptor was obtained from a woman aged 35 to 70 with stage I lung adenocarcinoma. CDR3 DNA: TGTGCCAGTAGTATAACTGGGGCTGGGGCCAACGTCCTGACTTTC. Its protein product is CASSITGAGANVLTF.